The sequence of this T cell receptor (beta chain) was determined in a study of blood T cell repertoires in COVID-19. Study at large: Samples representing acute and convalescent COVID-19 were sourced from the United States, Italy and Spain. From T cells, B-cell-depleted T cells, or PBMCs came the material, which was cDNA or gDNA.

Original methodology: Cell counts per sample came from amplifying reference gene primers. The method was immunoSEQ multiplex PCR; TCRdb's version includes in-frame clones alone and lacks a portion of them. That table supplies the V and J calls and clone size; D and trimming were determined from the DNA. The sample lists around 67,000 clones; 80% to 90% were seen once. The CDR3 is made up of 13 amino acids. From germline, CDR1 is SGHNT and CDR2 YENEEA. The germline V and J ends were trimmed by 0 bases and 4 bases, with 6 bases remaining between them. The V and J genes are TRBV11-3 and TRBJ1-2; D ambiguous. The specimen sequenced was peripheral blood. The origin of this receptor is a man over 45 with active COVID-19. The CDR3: CASSLDDFYGYTF. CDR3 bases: TGTGCCAGCAGCTTAGATGACTTCTATGGCTACACCTTC.